The rows below give T cell receptor beta chains drawn from one sample of a study of shared clonotypes between healthy human individuals. The protocol was immunoSEQ multiplex PCR, while the TCRdb copy is restricted to in-frame clones and leaves out a portion. The data show 2 million to 2.5 million clones, 85% to 95% seen once. The sample was naive CD4+ T cells from PBMCs. Every receptor here comes from a man between 18 and 29 years old in good health. Some clones in this sample may be carry-over from other donors' samples. Each CDR3 is given with its conserved first and last residue. The order of the fields is J gene, clone size, V gene, D gene, CDR3 protein, CDR3 DNA. A D gene is named only where the DNA matches it firmly. Where a row states a size, it is once, few, many or the class of an expanded clone; other rows omit it.

>TRBJ1-5|-|TRBV19|TRBD1
CASSPGTGRNQPQHF
TGTGCCAGTAGCCCAGGGACAGGGCGGAATCAGCCCCAGCATTTT
>TRBJ2-3|-|TRBV27|TRBD1
CASKRGGASTDTQYF
TGTGCCAGCAAAAGAGGGGGCGCGAGCACGGATACGCAGTATTTT
>TRBJ1-1|-|TRBV7-6|TRBD1
CASSLRQGALNTEAFF
TGTGCCAGCAGCCTAAGACAGGGGGCTTTGAACACTGAAGCTTTCTTT
>TRBJ2-7|-|TRBV28|-
CASRTSYEQYF
TGTGCCAGCAGGACGTCCTACGAGCAGTACTTC
>TRBJ2-7|-|TRBV18|TRBD1
CASSPTPGTGSSYEQYF
TGTGCCAGCTCACCGACCCCAGGGACAGGGAGTTCCTACGAGCAGTACTTC
>TRBJ2-5|-|TRBV15|-
CATSRTTPNRQVETQYF
TGTGCCACCAGCAGAACGACCCCGAACCGACAGGTCGAGACCCAGTACTTC
>TRBJ1-1|-|TRBV30|TRBD1
CAWRGTGTNTEAFF
TGTGCCTGGAGGGGGACAGGGACGAACACTGAAGCTTTCTTT
>TRBJ2-7|-|TRBV7-9|-
CASSLGGSGQYF
TGTGCCAGCAGCTTAGGGGGTTCTGGGCAGTACTTC
>TRBJ2-7|-|TRBV11-3|-
CASSLGGEDNYEQYF
TGTGCCAGCAGCTTAGGCGGAGAAGACAATTACGAGCAGTACTTC
>TRBJ2-1|-|TRBV28|-
CASSSAGGSYNEQFF
TGTGCCAGCAGTTCTGCAGGCGGGTCCTACAATGAGCAGTTCTTC
>TRBJ2-3|-|TRBV5-1|TRBD2
CASSRTPGTSGRGTQYF
TGCGCCAGCAGCCGAACACCAGGGACTAGCGGGAGAGGTACGCAGTATTTT
>TRBJ1-4|few|TRBV11-2|-
CASSLLRNEKLFF
TGTGCCAGCAGCTTACTGAGAAATGAAAAACTGTTTTTT
>TRBJ1-6|-|TRBV7-6|-
CASSSKGGAPLHF
TGTGCCAGCAGCTCCAAGGGGGGGGCACCCCTCCACTTT
>TRBJ2-1|-|TRBV5-1|TRBD2
CASTRGRESYNEQFF
TGCGCCAGCACCCGCGGGCGGGAGAGCTACAATGAGCAGTTCTTC
>TRBJ2-1|-|TRBV11-2|TRBD2
CASSPGLAYNEQFF
TGTGCCAGCAGCCCAGGACTAGCCTACAATGAGCAGTTCTTC
>TRBJ2-3|-|TRBV27|TRBD2
CASSLWRERADTQYF
TGTGCCAGCAGTTTATGGCGGGAGAGGGCAGATACGCAGTATTTT
>TRBJ2-6|-|TRBV19|-
CASMGGAMEWNGANVLTF
TGTGCCAGTATGGGGGGGGCGATGGAATGGAATGGGGCCAACGTCCTGACTTTC
>TRBJ1-1|-|TRBV4-3|-
CASSPQLGGVSEAFF
TGCGCCAGCAGCCCACAGTTGGGGGGCGTCTCTGAAGCTTTCTTT
>TRBJ2-7|-|TRBV4-3|TRBD1
CASSLLTGSEQYF
TGCGCCAGCAGCCTGCTGACAGGGTCCGAGCAGTACTTC
>TRBJ1-5|-|TRBV6-1|-
CASSSGQPQHF
TGTGCCAGCAGCTCTGGCCAGCCCCAGCATTTT
>TRBJ2-1|-|TRBV11-2|TRBD2
CASSLGLAEGREQFF
TGTGCCAGCAGCTTAGGGCTAGCGGAAGGCAGGGAGCAGTTCTTC
>TRBJ2-2|once|TRBV25-1|-
CASTARVGTGELFF
TGTGCCAGCACGGCCCGGGTGGGAACCGGGGAGCTGTTTTTT
>TRBJ2-5|-|TRBV7-2|-
CASSLESTQYF
TGTGCCAGCAGCTTAGAATCGACCCAGTACTTC
>TRBJ1-2|-|TRBV6-4|TRBD1
CASSRTGNYGYTF
TGTGCCAGCAGCCGGACAGGGAACTATGGCTACACCTTC
>TRBJ2-2|-|TRBV6-1|-
CASSVINTGELFF
TGTGCCAGCAGTGTGATTAACACCGGGGAGCTGTTTTTT
>TRBJ1-2|-|TRBV6-5|TRBD1
CASSSDRIYGYTF
TGTGCCAGCAGTTCGGACAGGATCTATGGCTACACCTTC
>TRBJ2-3|-|TRBV14|-
CASSQALGDTQYF
TGTGCCAGCAGCCAAGCTCTTGGGGATACGCAGTATTTT
>TRBJ1-2|-|TRBV5-1|TRBD1
CASSHDRGQGYGYTF
TGCGCCAGCAGCCATGACAGGGGGCAAGGCTATGGCTACACCTTC
>TRBJ2-2|-|TRBV11-3|-
CASSRALAQPTGELFF
TGTGCCAGCAGCCGTGCCCTGGCACAGCCCACCGGGGAGCTGTTTTTT
>TRBJ1-4|-|TRBV4-2|-
CASSQSTGLATNEKLFF
TGTGCCAGCAGCCAGTCCACAGGGTTAGCAACTAATGAAAAACTGTTTTTT
>TRBJ2-7|-|TRBV10-2|-
CATRRFTGAGEQYF
TGCGCCACAAGGAGGTTCACGGGGGCGGGTGAGCAGTACTTC
>TRBJ1-5|-|TRBV7-2|-
CASSAALDQPQHF
TGTGCCAGCAGCGCGGCCCTAGATCAGCCCCAGCATTTT